Listed below are T cell receptor beta chains from one sample, sequenced in a study of cytomegalovirus exposure and HLA in healthy donors. The assay was immunoSEQ multiplex PCR, and TCRdb's table has in-frame clones only and misses some. The sample carries approximately 93,000 clones, 75% to 85% recorded once. Sequenced material: PBMCs. These receptors were collected from a woman between 35 and 50 years old in good health and CMV-seronegative. Both conserved end residues are part of each CDR3. A D gene is named only where the DNA matches it firmly. Expanded clones are given a class, and other clones once, few, many or no size at all.

D gene	clone size	J gene	CDR3 length	V gene	CDR3 DNA	CDR3 protein
TRBD1	few	TRBJ1-2	11	TRBV29-1	TGCAGCGGGGAGGACAGGAGTGGCTACACCTTC	CSGEDRSGYTF
NA	NA	TRBJ2-7	13	TRBV7-8	TGTGCCAGCAGCTTAGTGAGCTTCTACGAGCAGTACTTC	CASSLVSFYEQYF
TRBD1	NA	TRBJ1-3	16	TRBV9	TGTGCCAGCAGCGTAGGTGTACAGGGGATAGGGAACACCATATATTTT	CASSVGVQGIGNTIYF
NA	NA	TRBJ1-1	15	TRBV5-1	TGCGCCAGCGTGGGGGACACCCCAGGGAACACTGAAGCTTTCTTT	CASVGDTPGNTEAFF
TRBD1	NA	TRBJ2-7	14	TRBV5-1	TGCGCCAGCAGCTTGGGACAGGGGGCGGACGAGCAGTACTTC	CASSLGQGADEQYF
NA	NA	TRBJ2-7	14	TRBV9	TGTGCCAGCAGCGCCGACGCGAACAGGCCCGAGCAGTACTTC	CASSADANRPEQYF
TRBD2	NA	TRBJ2-2	15	TRBV5-6	TGTGCCAGCACCCCGGGGCCGGGACTAACCGGGGAGCTGTTTTTT	CASTPGPGLTGELFF
TRBD1	NA	TRBJ1-4	15	TRBV5-1	TGCGCCAGCAAGGAGGGGGCGCCGACTAATGAAAAACTGTTTTTT	CASKEGAPTNEKLFF
TRBD1	NA	TRBJ1-1	13	TRBV7-3	TGTGCCAGCAGCTACCACAGGGGAACTGAAGCTTTCTTT	CASSYHRGTEAFF
NA	NA	TRBJ2-5	15	TRBV15	TGTGCCACCAGCGGACCTGCAGGGTCGGGAGAGACCCAGTACTTC	CATSGPAGSGETQYF
TRBD1	NA	TRBJ2-7	13	TRBV7-2	TGTGCCAGCAGCCGGACAGGGGGCTACGAGCAGTACTTC	CASSRTGGYEQYF
NA	NA	TRBJ1-1	13	TRBV5-5	TGTGCCAGCAGGTTACGGGGGGACACTGAAGCTTTCTTT	CASRLRGDTEAFF
TRBD2	NA	TRBJ2-1	15	TRBV7-3	TGTGCCAGCAGCTTATTACTAGCGGCCTACAATGAGCAGTTCTTC	CASSLLLAAYNEQFF
NA	NA	TRBJ1-4	13	TRBV27	TGTGCCAGCAGTCTTTCAGGGATTGAAAAACTGTTTTTT	CASSLSGIEKLFF
TRBD1	few	TRBJ2-2	16	TRBV4-1	TGCGCCAGCAGCCAAGATCAACAGGGGCACACCGGGGAGCTGTTTTTT	CASSQDQQGHTGELFF
TRBD1	NA	TRBJ1-2	14	TRBV28	TGTGCCAGCATCCCGGGACAGGGGAACTATGGCTACACCTTC	CASIPGQGNYGYTF
NA	NA	TRBJ1-6	15	TRBV19	TGTGCCAGTAGTAGACGCGGGCCGGATAATTCACCCCTCCACTTT	CASSRRGPDNSPLHF
TRBD1	NA	TRBJ2-7	13	TRBV9	TGTGCCAGCAGCACTCGACAGGGTTTCGAGCAGTACTTC	CASSTRQGFEQYF
TRBD1	NA	TRBJ2-7	14	TRBV29-1	TGCAGCGTTGAAAAGGCAGGGGGCACCTACGAGCAGTACTTC	CSVEKAGGTYEQYF
NA	NA	TRBJ1-5	15	TRBV30	TGTGCCTGGAGTGCAGGGGTGAGAGGCAATCAGCCCCAGCATTTT	CAWSAGVRGNQPQHF
TRBD1	once	TRBJ1-1	13	TRBV7-3	TGTGCCAGCAGACTGGACAGGGACACTGAAGCTTTCTTT	CASRLDRDTEAFF
TRBD1	NA	TRBJ1-2	14	TRBV7-9	TGTGCCAGCAGCCCCCCAGGGGGCGGGTTTGGCTACACCTTC	CASSPPGGGFGYTF
NA	few	TRBJ1-3	15	TRBV28	TGTGCCAGCGGAGCGGGCGGAAACTCTGGAAACACCATATATTTT	CASGAGGNSGNTIYF
TRBD1	NA	TRBJ1-1	13	TRBV29-1	TGCAGCGAAAAAGGACAGGGGAAACCTGAAGCTTTCTTT	CSEKGQGKPEAFF
NA	once	TRBJ2-7	14	TRBV7-9	TGTGCCAGCAGCTCCCAAGGGGGATCCTACGAGCAGTACTTC	CASSSQGGSYEQYF
TRBD1	few	TRBJ1-4	16	TRBV19	TGTGCCAGTAGTAAATATCTCAGGGGGCCCAAGGAAAAACTGTTTTTT	CASSKYLRGPKEKLFF
TRBD2	NA	TRBJ2-1	15	TRBV5-1	TGCGCCAGCAGCCCAGTAAGCGGGGGCCGGAGTGAGCAGTTCTTC	CASSPVSGGRSEQFF
NA	NA	TRBJ2-7	16	TRBV28	TGTGCCAGCAGTTCCCCGGGGGGAGGGGGAATTTACGAGCAGTACTTC	CASSSPGGGGIYEQYF
NA	NA	TRBJ1-5	14	TRBV30	TGTGCCTGGAGTGTACTCGACGGGAATCAGCCCCAGCATTTT	CAWSVLDGNQPQHF
TRBD2	NA	TRBJ2-2	16	TRBV7-3	TGTGCCAGCAGCCTCCAGCTTAGCGGGGGTCCCGGGGAGCTGTTTTTT	CASSLQLSGGPGELFF
NA	once	TRBJ1-5	15	TRBV7-9	TGTGCCAGCAGCTTGGGACTGGCGAGCAATCAGCCCCAGCATTTT	CASSLGLASNQPQHF
TRBD2	NA	TRBJ2-2	16	TRBV19	TGTGCCAGTAGTATAGCCCCTAGCGGGGATTCCGGGGAGCTGTTTTTT	CASSIAPSGDSGELFF
TRBD2	NA	TRBJ2-1	15	TRBV7-3	TGTGCCAGCAGCTTAGGGCGGGGGGAAAAGTCTGAGCAGTTCTTC	CASSLGRGEKSEQFF
NA	NA	TRBJ2-2	13	TRBV7-3	TGTGCCAGCAGCTTAAAGCACACCGGGGAGCTGTTTTTT	CASSLKHTGELFF
NA	NA	TRBJ2-1	16	TRBV9	TGTGCCAGCAGCGGCGGTAGCTGGAGCTCCTACAATGAGCAGTTCTTC	CASSGGSWSSYNEQFF
NA	NA	TRBJ1-5	13	TRBV30	TGTGCCTGGTCCAGGGTAACCGGTCAGCCCCAGAATTTT	CAWSRVTGQPQNF
TRBD1	NA	TRBJ2-1	15	TRBV5-4	TGTGCCAGCAGCTTAGGGGACAGGAGGTTGGATGAGCAGTTCTTC	CASSLGDRRLDEQFF
NA	NA	TRBJ1-1	13	TRBV9	TGTGCCAGCAGCCATGACAGTTACACTGAAGCTTTCTTT	CASSHDSYTEAFF